These 24 T cell receptor beta chains share one sample of origin, sequenced in a study of blood T cell repertoires in COVID-19 (dated by TCRdb to the early 2020s). The library was generated by the immunoSEQ multiplex PCR assay. Here the immuneACCESS table is served through TCRdb, limited to in-frame sequences with V and J called. Missing clones are a known gap in these copies; in checked studies unresolved V genes cover under half, and the rest lacks a known reason. The table for this sample lists 150,000 to 200,000 clones; under 95% of them were counted only once. The ten most abundant clones make up 18% of the sample. The sample comprised peripheral blood. These receptors all come from a man aged 55 to 70 with active or convalescent COVID-19.

The chain links TRBV5-4 to TRBJ2-7; the match to TRBD1 covers 7 bases. The J segment lost 3 bases and the V segment lost 4 bases, leaving 13 bases of the junction unmatched. This CDR3 is built from 16 residues. From germline, CDR1 is SGHNT and CDR2 YYREEE (reference sequence). In DNA form, the CDR3 reads TGTGCCAGCAGCCCGGGACAGTCCAATCCTAGCTACGAGCAGTACTTC. Translating it yields CASSPGQSNPSYEQYF. The entire variable domain, with the rest obtained from reference TRBV5-4 and TRBJ2-7, is as follows: ETGVTQSPTHLIKTRGQQVTLRCSSQSGHNTVSWYQQALGQGPQFIFQYYREEENGRGNFPPRFSGLQFPNYSSELNVNALELDDSALYLCASSPGQSNPSYEQYFGPGTRLTVT.

J is TRBJ1-1 and V is TRBV5-1; D not certain. Trimming left V 4 bases short and J 5 bases short, with 12 bases between. Germline values: CDR1 SGHRS, CDR2 YFSETQ. The CDR3 consists of 13 residues. The CDR3 region has the DNA TGCGCCAGCAGCCGTCAAGAGGAAACTGAAGCTTTCTTT. Protein sequence: CASSRQEETEAFF.

This chain uses TRBV29-1 with TRBJ2-1; the D gene is possibly TRBD1 (6 bases). V shed 6 bases and J shed 10 bases, with 10 bases lying between them. The V gene's germline CDR1 is SQVTM and CDR2 ANQGSEA. The CDR3 length is 10 residues. The CDR3 loop is CSVIQGEQFF. In DNA, the CDR3 is TGCAGCGTGATCCAGGGGGAGCAGTTCTTC.

The chain is built from TRBV11-2 and TRBJ2-7; D gene unclear. Germline CDR1 SGHAT, CDR2 FQNNGV. The CDR3 spans 15 residues. V was cut by 3 bases and J by 2 bases, with 14 bases left in between. CDR3 region: CASSFSFQDAYEQYF. DNA for the CDR3: TGTGCCAGCAGCTTTAGTTTTCAAGATGCCTACGAGCAGTACTTC.

In its sample, this clone was seen once. This chain uses TRBV5-1 with TRBJ1-5; D is possibly TRBD1 (5 bases). V was shortened by 0 bases and J by 6 bases, with 13 bases between the two germline ends. CDR3 size: 15 residues. Germline V gene lookup returns CDR1 SGHRS and CDR2 YFSETQ. The CDR3 DNA reads TGCGCCAGCAGCTTGGACCAGGGATCAAGTCAGCCCCAGCATTTT. Encoded protein: CASSLDQGSSQPQHF.

Note on this clone: Compared with germline, one end of the junction differs, possibly owing to a read error. V usage is TRBV5-1 and J usage is TRBJ1-1; tentatively, D is TRBD1 (6 bases). The CDR3 spans 12 residues. Per germline, CDR1 SGHRS and CDR2 YFSETQ. The CDR3 is CASSLDRAEPFF. CDR3 DNA: TGCGCCAGCAGCTTGGACAGGGCTGAACCTTTCTTT.

The chain employs TRBV19 and TRBJ1-4, with a tentative D call TRBD1 (6 bases). The CDR3 spans 14 residues. CDR1 and CDR2 (germline): LNHDA, SQIVND (reference sequence). Trimming took off 4 bases at V and 11 bases at J, with 17 bases between the two ends. The CDR3, as DNA: TGTGCCAGTAGTACCTCTCAGGGGTTTGGGAAACTGTTTTTT. Its protein product is CASSTSQGFGKLFF.

V gene TRBV27 combines with J gene TRBJ2-2, with a tentative D call TRBD2 (5 bases). V lost 5 bases to trimming and J lost 7 bases, with 17 bases between them. The CDR3 is made up of 15 amino acids. Germline V gene sequence: CDR1 MNHEY, CDR2 SMNVEV (reference sequence). CDR3 sequence (DNA): TGTGCCAGCAGTCCCCTTCCCCGGGGTATCGGGGAGCTGTTTTTT. As protein: CASSPLPRGIGELFF.

The J gene is TRBJ1-5, the V gene TRBV24-1, with 8 bases lining up with TRBD1. Unmatched junction bases numbered 2, after V lost 4 bases and J lost 1 base. CDR3 length: 15 amino acids. Germline V gives CDR1 KGHDR, CDR2 SFDVKD. The CDR3 region is CATSDRGQSNQPQHF. The CDR3 DNA follows: TGTGCCACCAGTGACAGGGGGCAGAGCAATCAGCCCCAGCATTTT.

For the CDR3, the DNA is TGTGCCAGCAGGCCGCGGGACGGACGTCGTGGTAATTCACCCCTCCACTTT. Translated, it gives CASRPRDGRRGNSPLHF. The V call is TRBV9, the J call TRBJ1-6, with a possible D match to TRBD1 (5 bases). Trimming shortened V by 5 bases and J by 6 bases, and 21 bases separated the two germline ends. Germline V gives CDR1 SGDLS, CDR2 YYNGEE. The CDR3 is 17 amino acids.

V gene TRBV19 combines with J gene TRBJ1-5; D is possibly TRBD1 (5 bases). CDR1 is LNHDA, CDR2 SQIVND, per germline (reference sequence). Trimming removed 5 bases from V and 4 bases from J, with 9 bases in between. CDR3 length: 13 amino acids. The CDR3 region has the DNA TGTGCCAGTAGTCGACGGGGGAATCAGCCCCAGCATTTT. Amino acids: CASSRRGNQPQHF.

The V gene is TRBV4-1, the J gene TRBJ2-5; D is possibly TRBD1 (6 bases). V lost 5 bases, J lost 5 bases, and 15 bases lay in between. The V gene's germline CDR1 is MGHRA and CDR2 YSYEKL. This CDR3 is built from 14 residues. The chain's CDR3 is CASSFLDRRETQYF. The CDR3 DNA reads TGCGCCAGCAGCTTCCTCGACAGGAGGGAGACCCAGTACTTC.

This rearrangement joins TRBV2 to TRBJ1-5; D uncertain. V lost 2 bases to trimming and J lost 1 base, with 6 bases between them. Per germline, CDR1 SNHLY and CDR2 FYNNEI. The CDR3 covers 14 residues. In nucleotides, the CDR3 is TGTGCCAGCAGTGAACAGGCAAGCAATCAGCCCCAGCATTTT. Translation: CASSEQASNQPQHF.

The chain carries TRBV7-8 and TRBJ2-3; 11 nucleotides match TRBD2. The CDR3 consists of 18 residues. The ends lost 4 bases at V and 1 base at J; junction bases unmatched: 10. CDR1 SGHVS and CDR2 FQNEAQ come from the germline V gene. The CDR3 nucleotides read TGTGCCAGCAGCTCAGCTAGCGGGGGGCGGGGAGGCACAGATACGCAGTATTTT. The encoded protein is CASSSASGGRGGTDTQYF. The whole variable domain, remainder taken from reference TRBV7-8 and TRBJ2-3, is GAGVSQSPRYKVAKRGQDVALRCDPISGHVSLFWYQQALGQGPEFLTYFQNEAQLDKSGLPSDRFFAERPEGSVSTLKIQRTQQEDSAVYLCASSSASGGRGGTDTQYFGPGTRLTVL.

This clone was detected ten times or more. The CDR3 DNA reads as TGTGCCAGTAGTATTTTGGGCGGGGAAGACACTGAAGCTTTCTTT. Translation: CASSILGGEDTEAFF. This sequence joins TRBV19 and TRBJ1-1; D uncertain. Germline V gene lookup returns CDR1 LNHDA and CDR2 SQIVND (reference sequence). The CDR3 has 15 residues. The V and J ends lost 3 bases and 3 bases respectively, with 14 bases between them.

This chain uses TRBV10-1 with TRBJ2-1, with TRBD2 identical over 10 bases. V lost 2 bases and J lost 7; bases outside the gene matches: 11. Germline V gene data show CDR1 as WNHNN and CDR2 as SYGVQD (reference sequence). The CDR3 runs to 17 residues. The chain's CDR3 is CASSEATLAGAGNEQFF. The CDR3 coding sequence is TGCGCCAGCAGTGAGGCTACCCTAGCGGGAGCGGGGAATGAGCAGTTCTTC.

The CDR3 nucleotides are TGTGCCAGCAGCATTAACAGGGATGGCTACACCTTC. It encodes CASSINRDGYTF. The chain joins TRBV9 to TRBJ1-2; a weak D match, TRBD1 (6 bases). Between the trimmed V and J ends, which lost 4 bases and 6 bases, there was a span of 10 bases. The CDR3 is 12 amino acids. Germline lookup yields CDR1 SGDLS and CDR2 YYNGEE.

This chain links TRBV5-1 with TRBJ2-1, with 12 bases lining up with TRBD2. J was trimmed by 0 bases and V by 2 bases; bases with no gene match: 9. Germline assignment: CDR1 SGHRS and CDR2 YFSETQ. CDR3 length: 19 amino acids. The CDR3 DNA sequence: TGCGCCAGCAGCTTAGGGCTAGCGGGGGGGCCGAGCTCCTACAATGAGCAGTTCTTC. This gives the protein CASSLGLAGGPSSYNEQFF.

This clone was counted only a few times. This chain uses TRBV6-5 with TRBJ1-5, with D uncertain. The CDR3 has 14 amino acids. CDR1 and CDR2 from the germline V gene are MNHEY and SVGAGI. V shed 2 bases and J shed 6 bases, with 11 bases lying between them. The CDR3 region has the DNA TGTGCCAGCAGTTACCGCGCAGGTCTTCAGCCCCAGCATTTT. It specifies CASSYRAGLQPQHF.

In its sample, this clone was seen once. V usage is TRBV12-5 and J usage is TRBJ1-5; maybe TRBD1 (6 bases). The V end lost 4 bases, the J end lost 1 base, and 14 bases lay between the germline ends. The CDR3 contains 16 residues. Germline CDR1 reads LGHNT; CDR2 reads FRNRAP. In DNA form, the CDR3 reads TGTGCTAGTGGTTACCCCGGGACACCGAGCAATCAGCCCCAGCATTTT. Protein sequence: CASGYPGTPSNQPQHF.

The chain is built from TRBV5-1 and TRBJ2-2; the match to TRBD2 covers 10 bases. The V gene's germline CDR1 is SGHRS and CDR2 YFSETQ. This CDR3 contains 14 residues. The V segment lost 4 bases and the J segment 7 bases; nucleotides outside the gene matches: 4. CDR3 nucleotide sequence: TGCGCCAGCAGCCAGCGGGGGGGTAGCGGGGAGCTGTTTTTT. Protein product: CASSQRGGSGELFF.

V gene TRBV27 combines with J gene TRBJ2-1; 8 bases are a match to TRBD1. Trimming cost V 6 bases and J 6 bases; bases outside gene matches: 10. CDR1 is MNHEY and CDR2 is SMNVEV in the germline V gene (reference sequence). The CDR3 spans 15 residues. CDR3 nucleotide sequence: TGTGCCAGCAGGGGTCGGGACAGGCTGATCAATGAGCAGTTCTTC. Translating it yields CASRGRDRLINEQFF.

This chain uses TRBV6-1 with TRBJ2-6; a possible D gene is TRBD1 (6 bases). Per germline, CDR1 MNHNS and CDR2 SASEGT. Deletions cut 3 bases from V and 2 bases from J, with 8 bases between. The CDR3 extends over 15 amino acids. The CDR3 DNA is TGTGCCAGCAGTGACAACAGGGCTGGGGCCAACGTCCTGACTTTC. Residues: CASSDNRAGANVLTF.

The chain combines TRBV29-1 with TRBJ2-3; D might be TRBD1 (6 bases). This CDR3 spans 12 amino acids. Trimming cost V 5 bases and J 8 bases, with 14 bases left between them. Per germline, CDR1 SQVTM and CDR2 ANQGSEA. The CDR3 region is CSVPSDSVTQYF. The CDR3 DNA follows: TGCAGCGTTCCGTCGGACAGTGTTACGCAGTATTTT.